This T cell receptor beta chain was captured in a study of spatial heterogeneity in lung cancer. This CDR3 comprises 14 residues. J gave up 6 bases and V 8 bases, and 8 bases lay outside the gene matches. TCRdb independently ran MiXCR on the 5' RACE reads; one entry per CDR3 protein. The sample holds around 50,000 distinct CDR3 sequences, 7.6% seen once. This sample's time point: sample taken at primary tumor resection. Material for sequencing was whole RNA from tumor, nontumor lung or frozen PBMC, left unsorted. The V and J genes are TRBV12-3 or TRBV12-4 and TRBJ2-2; TRBD1 aligns across 8 bases. This sample comprised PBMCs, obtained at surgery. This TCR derives from a female donor with early-stage non-small cell lung cancer. The chain's CDR3 is CASRIGQGSGELFF. As DNA, the CDR3 is TGTGCCAGCCGGATTGGACAGGGATCCGGGGAGCTGTTTTTT.